The next 6 T cell receptor beta chains were all read from a single sample in a study of STAT5B mutations in CD4+ large granular lymphocyte leukemia. Assay: immunoSEQ multiplex PCR; the TCRdb copy retains only in-frame clones and omits some. The data show some 35,000 clones, less than 70% seen once. The sequenced sample consisted of CD4+ T cells from blood buffy coats. These receptors all come from a human donor in good health.

The chain is built from TRBV9 and TRBJ2-6; D call uncertain. Trimming shortened V by 3 bases and J by 4 bases, and 11 bases separated the two germline ends. CDR1 is SGDLS, CDR2 YYNGEE, per germline. The CDR3 has 15 amino acids. The CDR3 DNA follows: TGTGCCAGCAGCGCCGCCCCACTGGGGGCCAACGTCCTGACTTTC. Its translation is CASSAAPLGANVLTF. The variable domain in full, with the rest retrieved from reference TRBV9 and TRBJ2-6, is DSGVTQTPKHLITATGQRVTLRCSPRSGDLSVYWYQQSLDQGLQFLIQYYNGEERAKGNILERFSAQQFPDLHSELNLSSLELGDSALYFCASSAAPLGANVLTFGAGSRLTVL.

This clone was seen a few times. Here the CDR3 reads CATAGYGEQYF. For the CDR3, the DNA is TGTGCCACCGCTGGTTATGGGGAGCAGTACTTC. The chain recombines TRBV19 with TRBJ2-7; D unclear. The V gene's germline CDR1 is LNHDA and CDR2 SQIVND (reference sequence). Trimming removed 10 bases from V and 7 bases from J, with 14 bases in between. CDR3 length equals 11 residues.

J is TRBJ1-3 and V is TRBV2; D gene unclear. V was shortened by 8 bases and J by 8 bases, with 16 bases between the two germline ends. Per the germline V gene, CDR1 is SNHLY and CDR2 is FYNNEI. The CDR3 length is 13 residues. In DNA form, the CDR3 reads TGTGCCAGCCGAAGAGTCGGAATTGACACCATATATTTT. This gives the protein CASRRVGIDTIYF.

This clone has a handful of counts. The genes are TRBV6-8 and TRBJ2-2; either TRBD1 or TRBD2 may fit D (6 bases each). This CDR3 is built from 14 residues. V was cut by 8 bases and J by 7 bases, with 17 bases left in between. CDR1 and CDR2 from the germline V gene are MNHGY and SAAAGT. The DNA for the CDR3 is TGTGCCAGCCTCAGGACGGGGGCCGTCGGGGAGCTGTTTTTT. Protein sequence: CASLRTGAVGELFF.

This chain connects TRBV11-1 to TRBJ2-7; possible D gene TRBD2, 6 bases. Germline CDR1 and CDR2: SGHAT and FQDESV (reference sequence). V was cut by 5 bases and J by 6 bases, with 17 bases left in between. CDR3 size: 14 residues. The CDR3 protein is CASSLEVRGAEQYF. In nucleotides, the CDR3 is TGTGCCAGCAGCCTGGAAGTGCGGGGAGCCGAGCAGTACTTC.

This chain joins TRBV2 and TRBJ1-1, with 7 bases fitting TRBD1. The J segment lost 1 base and the V segment lost 7 bases, leaving 9 bases of the junction unmatched. This CDR3 region has 15 residues. Germline V gene sequence: CDR1 SNHLY, CDR2 FYNNEI. DNA of the CDR3: TGTGCCAGCACCACTCCGGGACAGTCGAACACTGAAGCTTTCTTT. This translates into CASTTPGQSNTEAFF.